This TCR beta chain was identified during a study of T cells in Graves' hyperthyroidism and ophthalmopathy. The V gene's germline CDR1 is MDHEN and CDR2 SYDVKM. V was pared by 8 bases and J by 6 bases, with 16 bases between. The CDR3 totals 13 residues. The TCR beta CDR3 regions underwent amplification using RNA transcripts as the source. An initial round of RT-PCR targeting the TCR CDR3 relied on the HTBI primer set. TCRdb passed the multiplex PCR reads through MiXCR, listing each CDR3 protein once. Seen here are about 740,000 distinct CDR3 sequences, 12% to 15% observed once, and the top ten hold roughly 10%. A word on this clonotype: A read error is possible here, since a much larger clone lies one base away.

This sample holds PBMCs from under 11 ml fresh peripheral blood. The sequence was collected from a woman under 30 with Graves' hyperthyroidism. What was sequenced was blood. This chain joins TRBV28 and TRBJ1-1; unclear D gene. The CDR3 region has the DNA TGTGCCAGCGGATCCTTGGGCGAATCTGAAGCTTTCTTT. As protein: CASGSLGESEAFF.